These 21 T cell receptor beta chains came from one sample sequenced in a study of sequential checkpoint blockade in melanoma. Treatment described: randomized to nivolumab then ipilimumab (arm A) or the reverse (arm B). The protocol was immunoSEQ multiplex PCR, while the TCRdb copy is restricted to in-frame clones and leaves out a portion. There are 2,000 to 2,500 clones in the sample; about 17% occur only once, and approximately 13% lies in the top ten. The starting material was tumor tissue (inferred from file names), obtained from a patient given nivolumab and ipilimumab in sequence. The receptor set was obtained from a human donor with melanoma.

This clone came up a few times. For the CDR3, the DNA is TGTGCCAGCAGCTCGGGCGGGGGTTACAATGAGCAGTTCTTC. It specifies CASSSGGGYNEQFF. The rearrangement links TRBV11-3 to TRBJ2-1, with TRBD2 matching over 7 bases. Germline-derived CDR1 and CDR2 are SGHNT and YENEEA. The length of the CDR3 is 14 residues. V lost 4 bases and J lost 4; bases outside the gene matches: 4.

This clone is medium-sized in the sample. The chain uses TRBV11-3 and TRBJ2-1; the match to TRBD2 covers 13 bases. The CDR3 spans 15 residues. J lost 8 bases, V lost 4 bases, and 5 bases had no gene match. The V gene's germline CDR1 is SGHNT and CDR2 YENEEA. The CDR3, as DNA: TGTGCCAGCAGCTGGACTAGCGGGGGAATGGATGAGCAGTTCTTC. This gives the protein CASSWTSGGMDEQFF.

The sample holds a few counts of this clone. V gene TRBV19 combines with J gene TRBJ2-2; 12 bases line up with TRBD2. CDR3 length: 17 residues. V shed 5 bases, J shed 4 bases, and the junction held 8 bases outside the gene matches. Germline V lookup: CDR1 LNHDA, CDR2 SQIVND (reference sequence). Written as DNA, the CDR3 is TGTGCCAGTAGTGCTAGCGGGGGGGCCGGGGGCACCGGGGAGCTGTTTTTT. It specifies CASSASGGAGGTGELFF.

This clone is categorized as medium-sized. V gene TRBV6-8 combines with J gene TRBJ2-1; 7 bases are a match to TRBD2. After removal of 5 bases from V and 1 base from J, the junction contained 5 bases not matched to a gene. CDR1 is MNHGY and CDR2 is SAAAGT in the germline V gene. This CDR3 comprises 15 residues. The CDR3 DNA reads TGTGCCAGCAGTGCCTCTAGCGGTTCCTACAATGAGCAGTTCTTC. Translating it yields CASSASSGSYNEQFF.

The V call is TRBV9, the J call TRBJ2-7; no firm D call. The CDR3 consists of 12 residues. Germline CDR1 is SGDLS and CDR2 is YYNGEE. The V gene lost 7 bases and the J gene lost 2 bases, with 10 bases spanning the gap. The CDR3 bases are TGTGCCAGCTCCGGGTCTACCTACGAGCAGTACTTC. Its translation is CASSGSTYEQYF.

In this sample, this clone turned up many times. The CDR3 protein is CASSLAQGYEQYF. The CDR3 DNA follows: TGTGCCAGCAGCTTAGCACAGGGATACGAGCAGTACTTC. The chain carries TRBV7-8 and TRBJ2-7; D may be TRBD1 (6 bases). Germline assignment: CDR1 SGHVS and CDR2 FQNEAQ. The CDR3 is 13 residues long. Trimming cost V 0 bases and J 4 bases, with 7 bases left between them.

The chain combines TRBV6-8 with TRBJ2-1, with no clear D. The length of the CDR3 is 13 residues. The ends were cut back, 4 bases at V and 10 bases at J, with 14 bases in the middle. Germline CDR1 reads MNHGY; CDR2 reads SAAAGT. The DNA of the CDR3 is TGTGCCAGCAGTTCAACAGACGGATCGGAGCAGTTCTTC. This sequence encodes CASSSTDGSEQFF.

This chain links TRBV6-8 with TRBJ2-1; TRBD2 is a possible D gene (7 bases). This CDR3 is built from 13 residues. The germline gives CDR1 MNHGY, CDR2 SAAAGT. The ends were cut back, 10 bases at V and 8 bases at J, with 18 bases in the middle. The CDR3 nucleotides read TGTGCCATCCCCGGGGGGCAAGGTGATGAGCAGTTCTTC. The encoded protein is CAIPGGQGDEQFF.

This clone is judged medium-sized. This chain uses TRBV6-8 with TRBJ1-1; no clear D gene. Trimming took off 6 bases at V and 1 base at J, with 9 bases between the two ends. This CDR3 comprises 13 residues. Germline loops: CDR1 MNHGY, CDR2 SAAAGT. CDR3 sequence reads: CASSYQWNTEAFF. The CDR3 region has the DNA TGTGCCAGCAGCTACCAGTGGAACACTGAAGCTTTCTTT.

The sample holds one count of this clone. The chain employs TRBV10-2 and TRBJ2-1; 13 bases agree with TRBD2. With V trimmed by 4 bases and J by 1 base, 13 bases remained unmatched. The CDR3 has 20 residues. CDR1 and CDR2 (germline): WSHSY, SAAADI. CDR3 bases: TGCGCCAGCAGTGGCCCCGTACTAGCGGGGGGGCCTGGGTCCTACAATGAGCAGTTCTTC. It specifies CASSGPVLAGGPGSYNEQFF.

By share of the sample, this clone is medium-sized (0.01 to 0.1%). CDR3 amino acids: CASSETGQAVSNEQFF. CDR3 sequence (DNA): TGTGCCAGCAGCGAAACAGGACAGGCGGTTTCCAATGAGCAGTTCTTC. This chain links TRBV6-8 with TRBJ2-1; TRBD1 matches 7 bases. J gave up 6 bases and V 6 bases, and 14 bases lay outside the gene matches. The germline V gene has CDR1 MNHGY and CDR2 SAAAGT. The CDR3 is 16 residues long.

The V call is TRBV19, the J call TRBJ1-5; perhaps TRBD1 as D (6 bases). The CDR3 totals 17 residues. Germline loops: CDR1 LNHDA, CDR2 SQIVND (reference sequence). V lost 2 bases and J 2 bases, leaving 16 bases between the germline ends. The CDR3 DNA reads as TGTGCCAGTAGTATACTTCGGGCGGAGGGGGGCAATCAGCCCCAGCATTTT. Amino acid sequence: CASSILRAEGGNQPQHF.

This rearrangement joins TRBV6-8 to TRBJ2-1; D might be TRBD2 (7 bases). The CDR3 spans 14 residues. Germline CDR1 is MNHGY and CDR2 is SAAAGT. Deletions cut 6 bases from V and 7 bases from J, with 16 bases between. The CDR3 DNA follows: TGTGCCAGCAGCCAAAGGGGGGGTAATAATGAGCAGTTCTTC. Its protein product is CASSQRGGNNEQFF.

The chain has TRBV11-3 and TRBJ2-3, with D possibly matching TRBD2 (5 bases). CDR3 length: 14 amino acids. Germline loops: CDR1 SGHNT, CDR2 YENEEA. Trimming removed 4 bases from V and 4 bases from J, with 12 bases in between. The chain's CDR3 is CASSSRTGSDTQYF. Here the CDR3 DNA reads TGTGCCAGCAGCTCCCGGACTGGATCAGATACGCAGTATTTT.

By frequency in the sample, this clone is medium-sized. This chain uses TRBV4-1 with TRBJ1-2; D is possibly TRBD1 (5 bases). V lost 0 bases and J 4 bases, leaving 12 bases between the germline ends. CDR1 MGHRA and CDR2 YSYEKL come from the germline V gene. CDR3 size: 15 residues. In DNA form, the CDR3 reads TGCGCCAGCAGCCAAGACCGGGTGGGGGGCTATGGCTACACCTTC. As protein: CASSQDRVGGYGYTF.

This clone was recorded at least ten times. This chain links TRBV11-3 with TRBJ1-2, with D tentatively TRBD1 (6 bases). CDR1 is SGHNT, CDR2 YENEEA, per germline. V lost 2 bases and J 0 bases, leaving 10 bases between the germline ends. The CDR3 is 15 amino acids. For the CDR3, the DNA is TGTGCCAGCAGCTTACCAGGGGTAGCTAACTATGGCTACACCTTC. Protein: CASSLPGVANYGYTF. Based on the CDR3 plus reference TRBV11-3 and TRBJ1-2, the full variable domain is EAGVVQSPRYKIIEKKQPVAFWCNPISGHNTLYWYLQNLGQGPELLIRYENEEAVDDSQLPKDRFSAERLKGVDSTLKIQPAELGDSAVYLCASSLPGVANYGYTFGSGTRLTVV.

By frequency in the sample, this clone is medium-sized. The V and J genes are TRBV11-3 and TRBJ1-4; 8 positions match TRBD1. Looked up from germline, CDR1 is SGHNT and CDR2 is YENEEA. V gave up 5 bases and J gave up 4 bases; unmatched junction bases: 6. There are 15 residues in the CDR3. CDR3 region: CASSPRTGFNEKLFF. As DNA, the CDR3 is TGTGCCAGCAGCCCCCGGACAGGGTTTAATGAAAAACTGTTTTTT.

The genes are TRBV19 and TRBJ1-2; 9 bases are shared with TRBD1. V lost 8 bases and J lost 4; bases outside the gene matches: 8. CDR1 LNHDA and CDR2 SQIVND come from the germline V gene (reference sequence). The CDR3 spans 14 residues. CDR3 loop: CASEKGQGAYGYTF. The CDR3 bases are TGTGCCAGTGAAAAGGGACAGGGAGCCTATGGCTACACCTTC.

This chain connects TRBV5-1 to TRBJ2-5, with TRBD1 as a possible D gene (7 bases). The CDR3 has 14 amino acids. Germline V lookup: CDR1 SGHRS, CDR2 YFSETQ. Trimming removed 0 bases from V and 5 bases from J, with 11 bases in between. CDR3 protein: CASSLGRGRETQYF. Written as DNA, the CDR3 is TGCGCCAGCAGCTTGGGGAGGGGGCGTGAGACCCAGTACTTC. Using reference TRBV5-1 and TRBJ2-5 for the parts outside the CDR3, the full variable domain is KAGVTQTPRYLIKTRGQQVTLSCSPISGHRSVSWYQQTPGQGLQFLFEYFSETQRNKGNFPGRFSGRQFSNSRSEMNVSTLELGDSALYLCASSLGRGRETQYFGPGTRLLVL.

This clone is deemed large. The V and J genes are TRBV9 and TRBJ2-5, with D perhaps given as TRBD1 or TRBD2 (5 bases each). Per the germline V gene, CDR1 is SGDLS and CDR2 is YYNGEE. The CDR3 covers 13 residues. Trimming stripped 3 bases from V and 2 bases from J, with 8 bases between. The CDR3 coding sequence is TGTGCCAGCAGCGGAGGGGCACAAGAGACCCAGTACTTC. Its protein is CASSGGAQETQYF. The whole variable domain, filled in from reference TRBV9 and TRBJ2-5, reads DSGVTQTPKHLITATGQRVTLRCSPRSGDLSVYWYQQSLDQGLQFLIQYYNGEERAKGNILERFSAQQFPDLHSELNLSSLELGDSALYFCASSGGAQETQYFGPGTRLLVL.

V and J are TRBV5-1 and TRBJ2-7; either TRBD1 or TRBD2 may supply D (6 bases each). The CDR3 loop spans 15 amino acids. Germline loops: CDR1 SGHRS, CDR2 YFSETQ. The ends were cut back, 4 bases at V and 6 bases at J, with 20 bases in the middle. The CDR3 bases are TGCGCCAGCAGCCAGCCGAGGGGAACGGGGGCCGAGCAGTACTTC. It translates to CASSQPRGTGAEQYF.